The rows below give T cell receptor beta chains drawn from one sample of a study of immune characterization of retroperitoneal liposarcoma. MiXCR, applied by TCRdb to the PCR reads, yields one record per CDR3 protein. There are 6,500 to 7,500 distinct CDR3 sequences in the sample; roughly 29% occur only once, and roughly a quarter lies in the top ten. The sequencing input was tumor tissue. The receptors stem from a female donor with retroperitoneal liposarcoma. Each CDR3 is given with its conserved first and last residue. A D gene is named only where the DNA matches it firmly. The listing skips clone size in some rows; elsewhere it reads once, few, many or a size class.

TGTGCCAGCATCGCCGGTCCGAGCGGCGGTGAGCAGTTCTTC CASIAGPSGGEQFF . TRBJ2-1 many TRBV5-5
TGTGCCAGCAGTTGGGTTGGGGACCAAGAGACCCAGTACTTC CASSWVGDQETQYF . TRBJ2-5 . TRBV12-3/TRBV12-4
TGTGCCAGCAGCTGGGCCACGGACGCTGAAGCTTTCTTT CASSWATDAEAFF . TRBJ1-1 many TRBV7-2
TGTGCCAGCAGTGAGCCGGGACAGCCCTACGAGCAGTACTTC CASSEPGQPYEQYF TRBD1 TRBJ2-7 many TRBV25-1
TGTGCCAGCAGCTTAGAGGCGGGGGAGCAGTACTTC CASSLEAGEQYF . TRBJ2-7 . TRBV7-4
TGTGCCAGCAGTCCAAGGGGGGGGAGAGTACTAGCGGGAGCTAAAGCCTACGAGCAGTACTTC CASSPRGGRVLAGAKAYEQYF TRBD2 TRBJ2-7 large TRBV6-1
TGTGCCACCCACCGGGGGTCCCACAATGAGCAGTTCTTC CATHRGSHNEQFF . TRBJ2-1 . TRBV6-1
TGTGCCAGCAGCTATCTGACAGGCTCCTACGAGCAGTACTTC CASSYLTGSYEQYF . TRBJ2-7 medium-sized TRBV11-3
TGTGCCAGCAGCCCGACCCTGGGACTAGAGCAGTACTTC CASSPTLGLEQYF TRBD2 TRBJ2-5 many TRBV7-2
TGTGCTAGTGGGGGACAGGGGCGGAACACTGAAGCTTTCTTT CASGGQGRNTEAFF TRBD1 TRBJ1-1 . TRBV12-5
TGTGCCAGCAGTTACTCTCGGGAGGGCCAGGATGAGCAGTTCTTC CASSYSREGQDEQFF TRBD2 TRBJ2-1 medium-sized TRBV6-6
TGTGCCAGCAGCTCAGAACCGGGACCGATCTTTTATACGCAGTATTTT CASSSEPGPIFYTQYF . TRBJ2-3 many TRBV5-5
TGTGCCAGCAGTTCCCCTAGGAGCTCAGATACGCAGTATTTT CASSSPRSSDTQYF . TRBJ2-3 . TRBV12-3/TRBV12-4
TGTGCCAGCAGTCAGGCCCTGAGGAACGAGCAGTTCTTC CASSQALRNEQFF . TRBJ2-1 . TRBV6-1
TGTGCCAGCAGTTTTTATTCGGACGGAGGAGCAGATACGCAGTATTTT CASSFYSDGGADTQYF . TRBJ2-3 . TRBV27
TGTGCCAGCAGTGTGACACTTTACTCCTACGAGCAGTTCTTC CASSVTLYSYEQFF . TRBJ2-1 . TRBV6-1
TGCGCCAGCAGCTTAGGGAGGGCTCGAGCTAATGAAAAACTGTTTTTT CASSLGRARANEKLFF . TRBJ1-4 . TRBV5-1
TGTGCCAGCAGTTCTGACACTGAAGCTTTCTTT CASSSDTEAFF . TRBJ1-1 many TRBV27
TGCGCCAGCAGCTTGGTCAGGGATGATGAGCAGTTCTTC CASSLVRDDEQFF . TRBJ2-1 few TRBV5-1
TGTGCCTGCCAGGGGGCGGGGGAGCAGTACTTC CACQGAGEQYF TRBD1 TRBJ2-7 many TRBV6-6
TGTGCCACCAGTGCTGGCGGGAGGGGTAATGAGCAGTTCTTC CATSAGGRGNEQFF TRBD2 TRBJ2-1 many TRBV24-1
TGCGCCAGCAGTAAGGATGTAGAGACCCAGTACTTC CASSKDVETQYF . TRBJ2-5 . TRBV5-1
TGTGCCAGCAGTGAAGCGGTCGACAGGGCGTACGGGGAGCTGTTTTTT CASSEAVDRAYGELFF TRBD1 TRBJ2-2 . TRBV6-1
TGCGCCAGCAGCTTGGGCGGGGTGGCCTACGAGCAGTACTTC CASSLGGVAYEQYF . TRBJ2-7 many TRBV5-1
TGTGCCAGCAGTTACGGGGCCGAAGGCACAGATACGCAGTATTTT CASSYGAEGTDTQYF . TRBJ2-3 . TRBV6-6
TGTGCCAGCAGAGCCAACGTGGGTGAGCAGTTCTTC CASRANVGEQFF . TRBJ2-1 . TRBV6-6
TGTGCCAGCAGCTTAGATCGGGCCGGGGGACTAGCGGGACCAAAGACCTACGAGCAGTACTTC CASSLDRAGGLAGPKTYEQYF TRBD2 TRBJ2-7 many TRBV11-3
TGTGCCAGCAGTCCGCAGGTGGGGGGATACAATGAGCAGTTCTTC CASSPQVGGYNEQFF . TRBJ2-1 . TRBV7-6
TGTGCCAGCAGTCCTACAGGGGGCAAAGAGACCCAGTACTTC CASSPTGGKETQYF TRBD1 TRBJ2-5 . TRBV7-2
TGTGCCAGCATCGAAATTAGGCCGGCGGGAGGGCTCGAGACCCAGTACTTC CASIEIRPAGGLETQYF TRBD2 TRBJ2-5 once TRBV6-1
TGCGCCAGCAGCTCTGTGCAGGGGATGAACACTGAAGCTTTCTTT CASSSVQGMNTEAFF . TRBJ1-1 few TRBV5-1
TGCGCCAGCAGCCTCTATATACAGGGAGGCTATGGCTACACCTTC CASSLYIQGGYGYTF . TRBJ1-2 few TRBV4-3
TGTGCCAGCAGAAGGGACTATGGCTACACCTTC CASRRDYGYTF . TRBJ1-2 once TRBV6-1
TGTGCCAGCAGTGTAACTAGCGGGAGTCTCTACGAGCAGTACTTC CASSVTSGSLYEQYF TRBD2 TRBJ2-7 . TRBV6-6
TGTGCCAGCAGCGGGCGCGGGGAGCAGTTCTTC CASSGRGEQFF . TRBJ2-1 once TRBV6-1
TGTGCCAGCAGTTTCGCCGGACGCGACAATCAGCCCCAGCATTTT CASSFAGRDNQPQHF . TRBJ1-5 few TRBV12-3/TRBV12-4
TGTGCCAGCAGTGAGGACAGGGGTGAGAATGAGCAGTTCTTC CASSEDRGENEQFF TRBD1 TRBJ2-1 . TRBV27
TGTGCCAGCAGCTTCGAGGCTGCTGGCTACGAGCAGTACTTC CASSFEAAGYEQYF . TRBJ2-7 . TRBV5-4
TGCGCCAGCAGCCAGACCACGAACACTGAAGCTTTCTTT CASSQTTNTEAFF . TRBJ1-1 . TRBV4-1
TGTGCCAGCAAAACTAGCCGATCGGGTCCCGAGCAGTACTTC CASKTSRSGPEQYF . TRBJ2-7 many TRBV6-1
TGTGCCAGCAGCTTGGTCCGGACAGCGAACACCGGGGAGCTGTTTTTT CASSLVRTANTGELFF . TRBJ2-2 . TRBV7-2
TGTGCCAGCAGTGAAGTAGGAGGGGTGAAAGCTTTCTTT CASSEVGGVKAFF . TRBJ1-1 . TRBV6-1
TGTGCCATCAGCGACGCCTCCCTAGCGGGGACGCAAGAGACCCAGTACTTC CAISDASLAGTQETQYF TRBD2 TRBJ2-5 . TRBV10-3
TGTGCCAGCAGTTACTCGCCGACTAGCGGTTACAATGAGCAGTTCTTC CASSYSPTSGYNEQFF TRBD2 TRBJ2-1 many TRBV6-6
TGTGCCAGCAGTTACTCTATCAGTAGCGGAGGCGATGAGCAGTACTTC CASSYSISSGGDEQYF . TRBJ2-7 . TRBV6-6